The TCR beta chain under discussion was sequenced for a study of blood T cells in healthy people across ages. This CDR3 has 16 amino acids. From germline, CDR1 is SGHVS and CDR2 FQNEAQ. The trim removed 6 bases at V and 5 bases at J, leaving 13 bases unmatched. A second PCR of about 7 to 12 cycles used a sample-barcoded 5' primer and a J-beta primer mix. MiXCR, run by TCRdb on the 5' RACE reads, gives a single entry per CDR3 protein. The table includes around 990,000 distinct CDR3 sequences, roughly two fifths detected once. The rearrangement uses TRBV7-8 and TRBJ2-1; 7 bases match TRBD1. Sequencing used blood. The receptor comes from a man aged 18 to 35 in good health. The CDR3 bases are TGTGCCAGCAGACTTAGGGCCAGGGGGTGGGACAATGAGCAGTTCTTC. This gives the protein CASRLRARGWDNEQFF.